Listed here are 31 T cell receptor beta chains from one sample, sequenced in a study of T cells in Graves' hyperthyroidism and ophthalmopathy. RNA transcripts gave rise to amplified TCR beta CDR3 regions. HTBI primers were the set used in a first-round RT-PCR of the TCR CDR3. From the multiplex PCR reads, TCRdb called clonotypes with MiXCR, one entry per CDR3 protein. The sample includes about 480,000 distinct CDR3 sequences, around 15% seen only once; the top ten take over 15%. The sample consisted of blood. The receptor source for this set is a woman aged 18-30 years with Graves' hyperthyroidism.

The chain carries TRBV7-9 and TRBJ2-1, with TRBD2 matching over 8 bases. Germline values: CDR1 SEHNR, CDR2 FQNEAQ (reference sequence). The CDR3 length is 18 residues. The trim removed 5 bases at V and 4 bases at J, leaving 16 bases unmatched. This CDR3 is CASSVRLAAGGLYNEQFF. The CDR3 DNA reads TGTGCCAGCAGCGTCCGACTAGCTGCGGGAGGTCTGTACAATGAGCAGTTCTTC. The full variable domain, rest sourced from reference TRBV7-9 and TRBJ2-1, is DTGVSQNPRHKITKRGQNVTFRCDPISEHNRLYWYRQTLGQGPEFLTYFQNEAQLEKSRLLSDRFSAERPKGSFSTLEIQRTEQGDSAMYLCASSVRLAAGGLYNEQFFGPGTRLTVL.

Many counts were recorded for this clonotype. The chain is built from TRBV7-2 and TRBJ1-2; D not certain. The CDR3 extends over 15 amino acids. In germline, CDR1 is SGHTA, CDR2 FQGNSA. Deletions cut 0 bases from V and 4 bases from J, with 12 bases between. CDR3 residues: CASSLAEDGAYGYTF. The CDR3 DNA reads as TGTGCCAGCAGCTTAGCGGAGGACGGAGCCTATGGCTACACCTTC.

CDR3: CSAPNRGADNEKLFF. The CDR3 DNA is TGCAGTGCCCCTAATAGGGGGGCGGATAATGAAAAACTGTTTTTT. The chain has TRBV20-1 and TRBJ1-4; tentative D call: TRBD1 (6 bases). Germline V gives CDR1 DFQATT, CDR2 SNEGSKA (reference sequence). V lost 6 bases and J 4 bases, leaving 18 bases between the germline ends. The CDR3 totals 15 residues.

This clonotype was picked up many times. This chain uses TRBV2 with TRBJ2-1; D is uncertain. Germline V gene data show CDR1 as SNHLY and CDR2 as FYNNEI. The CDR3 covers 11 residues. Trimming removed 2 bases at V and 9 bases at J, with 5 bases between. The CDR3 nucleotides are TGTGCCAGCAGTGAAAACGGTGAGCAGTTCTTC. It translates to CASSENGEQFF.

This clonotype was observed at least ten times. The V call is TRBV20-1, the J call TRBJ1-6, with 7 bases fitting TRBD1. Germline values: CDR1 DFQATT, CDR2 SNEGSKA (reference sequence). CDR3 length: 14 amino acids. The junction had 4 bases not matched to a gene; V was cut back by 1 base and J by 7 bases. The CDR3 DNA sequence: TGCAGTGCTAGAGCGGGACAGACAAATTCACCCCTCCACTTT. It codes for CSARAGQTNSPLHF.

This clonotype occurred a few times. This chain joins TRBV9 and TRBJ2-5; 7 nucleotides match TRBD2. This CDR3 spans 14 amino acids. In germline, CDR1 is SGDLS, CDR2 YYNGEE. The junction had 6 bases not matched to a gene; V was cut back by 2 bases and J by 5 bases. CDR3 amino acids: CASSVGGGLETQYF. The CDR3 DNA is TGTGCCAGCAGCGTCGGGGGAGGGCTGGAGACCCAGTACTTC.

This clonotype was counted many times. The chain carries TRBV12-3 or TRBV12-4 and TRBJ2-3; unclear D gene. The CDR3 runs 11 residues. Between the trimmed V and J ends, which lost 3 bases and 9 bases, there was a span of 7 bases. CDR3 sequence: CASSFQGTQYF. DNA for the CDR3: TGTGCCAGCAGTTTCCAAGGGACGCAGTATTTT.

This clonotype has at least ten counts. V is TRBV27 and J is TRBJ2-3, with 7 bases that match TRBD2. The CDR3 loop spans 16 amino acids. CDR1 is MNHEY and CDR2 is SMNVEV in the germline V gene (reference sequence). The J segment lost 5 bases and the V segment lost 4 bases, leaving 12 bases of the junction unmatched. The CDR3, as DNA: TGTGCCAGCAGTTACTGGGGGGGAGGTCGGGGAGATACGCAGTATTTT. It yields the protein CASSYWGGGRGDTQYF.

There are many counts of this clonotype. The CDR3 spells CASRDGQGGSYEQYV. In nucleotides, the CDR3 is TGTGCCAGCAGGGACGGACAGGGTGGCTCCTACGAGCAGTACGTC. V is TRBV6-2 or TRBV6-3 and J is TRBJ2-7; 8 bases are a match to TRBD1. With 6 bases clipped from V and 0 bases from J, the junction kept 7 bases outside the gene matches. This CDR3 comprises 15 residues. CDR1 MNHEY and CDR2 SVGEGT come from the germline V gene.

The sample holds many counts of this clonotype. The chain employs TRBV7-2 and TRBJ2-7; TRBD2 matches at 7 bases. The CDR3 is 16 amino acids. Germline CDR1 and CDR2: SGHTA and FQGNSA. The V gene end was trimmed by 5 bases and the J gene end by 4 bases; junction bases not matched to a gene: 14. The CDR3 loop is CASSVRVGGSTYEQYF. DNA of the CDR3: TGTGCCAGCAGCGTACGGGTTGGCGGGAGTACGTACGAGCAGTACTTC.

The chain couples TRBV5-1 to TRBJ2-5; D may correspond to TRBD1 or TRBD2 (6 bases each). The V end was cut by 1 base, the J end by 5 bases, with 27 bases between. Looked up from germline, CDR1 is SGHRS and CDR2 is YFSETQ. The CDR3 is 19 amino acids. The CDR3 DNA reads TGCGCCAGCAGCTTGATAACCAGGGGCGTACGCGGGGCCCAGGAGACCCAGTACTTC. Encoded protein: CASSLITRGVRGAQETQYF.

Ten or more counts support this clonotype. V gene TRBV30 combines with J gene TRBJ2-1; 7 nucleotides agree with TRBD2. From germline, CDR1 is GTSNPN and CDR2 SVGIG (reference sequence). CDR3 length: 14 amino acids. V lost 3 bases and J lost 0; bases outside the gene matches: 2. This chain's CDR3 is CAWRGGSSYNEQFF. CDR3 nucleotides: TGTGCCTGGAGGGGAGGGAGCTCCTACAATGAGCAGTTCTTC.

This clonotype has a handful of counts. V gene TRBV7-9 combines with J gene TRBJ1-4; maybe TRBD1 (6 bases). Per germline, CDR1 SEHNR and CDR2 FQNEAQ (reference sequence). The CDR3 extends over 16 amino acids. The V gene lost 5 bases and the J gene lost 6 bases, with 19 bases spanning the gap. The DNA for the CDR3 is TGTGCCAGCAGCCCGGACAGCCAAACGAGAGATGAAAAACTGTTTTTT. Residues: CASSPDSQTRDEKLFF.

This clonotype appeared a few times. V usage is TRBV5-1 and J usage is TRBJ1-6; possible D gene TRBD1, 5 bases. CDR1 is SGHRS and CDR2 is YFSETQ in the germline V gene. The CDR3 runs 14 residues. The V gene lost 3 bases and the J gene lost 7 bases, with 11 bases spanning the gap. In DNA form, the CDR3 reads TGCGCCAGCAGCTCGATCGACAGCAATTCACCCCTCCACTTT. It is translated as CASSSIDSNSPLHF. The entire variable domain, with the rest obtained from reference TRBV5-1 and TRBJ1-6, is as follows: KAGVTQTPRYLIKTRGQQVTLSCSPISGHRSVSWYQQTPGQGLQFLFEYFSETQRNKGNFPGRFSGRQFSNSRSEMNVSTLELGDSALYLCASSSIDSNSPLHFGNGTRLTVT.

This clonotype was found a few times. The chain has TRBV29-1 and TRBJ1-2; TRBD1 aligns across 8 bases. This CDR3 comprises 12 residues. Germline V gene lookup returns CDR1 SQVTM and CDR2 ANQGSEA. With V trimmed by 3 bases and J by 4 bases, 1 base remained unmatched. The DNA of the CDR3 is TGCAGCGTTGAGGACAGGGTCTATGGCTACACCTTC. It codes for CSVEDRVYGYTF.

The table lists this clonotype with many counts. The CDR3 sequence: CSARDTQTEGEAFF. In DNA, the CDR3 is TGCAGTGCTAGAGACACTCAGACGGAGGGTGAAGCTTTCTTT. The chain is built from TRBV20-1 and TRBJ1-1, with D unclear. Germline V gene data show CDR1 as DFQATT and CDR2 as SNEGSKA (reference sequence). The length of the CDR3 is 14 residues. The V and J ends lost 0 bases and 7 bases respectively, with 15 bases between them.

This clonotype was recorded many times. The V and J genes are TRBV12-3 or TRBV12-4 and TRBJ2-3; D is uncertain. Trimming cost V 8 bases and J 0 bases, with 15 bases left between them. The CDR3 spans 15 residues. CDR3 sequence (DNA): TGTGCCAGCGCATCGACTTCTTCTAGCACAGATACGCAGTATTTT. It translates to CASASTSSSTDTQYF.

Turning to this clonotype: The junction departs from germline at one end; a sequencing error may be responsible. This chain links TRBV20-1 with TRBJ2-2, with D perhaps matching TRBD1 or TRBD2 (5 bases each). Germline V gene data show CDR1 as DFQATT and CDR2 as SNEGSKA (reference sequence). The CDR3 contains 13 residues. CDR3 protein: CGAHWGYTGELFF. CDR3 DNA sequence: TGCGGTGCCCATTGGGGGTACACCGGGGAGCTGTTTTTT.

This clonotype showed up many times. This rearrangement joins TRBV12-3 or TRBV12-4 to TRBJ2-7, with 7 bases that match TRBD2. V gave up 3 bases and J gave up 3 bases; unmatched junction bases: 5. The CDR3 consists of 14 residues. DNA of the CDR3: TGTGCCAGCAGTTTGGAAGCGGGACTCTACGAGCAGTACTTC. Protein sequence: CASSLEAGLYEQYF.

This chain links TRBV30 with TRBJ2-1; tentatively, D is TRBD1 or TRBD2 (5 bases each). Trimming cost V 2 bases and J 8 bases, with 16 bases left between them. The CDR3 is 14 amino acids. Germline V lookup: CDR1 GTSNPN, CDR2 SVGIG (reference sequence). CDR3 coding DNA: TGTGCCTGGAGTTACGTCGGAGTGGGGGATGAGCAGTTCTTC. Its protein is CAWSYVGVGDEQFF.

The genes are TRBV7-9 and TRBJ1-1; 7 bases fit TRBD1. The CDR3 has 15 residues. The V gene end was trimmed by 5 bases and the J gene end by 1 base; junction bases not matched to a gene: 7. The germline V gene encodes CDR1 SEHNR and CDR2 FQNEAQ (reference sequence). CDR3 sequence (DNA): TGTGCCAGCAGCACCCAGAGGACAGGGAACACTGAAGCTTTCTTT. Residues: CASSTQRTGNTEAFF. Filled out from reference TRBV7-9 and TRBJ1-1, the complete variable domain reads DTGVSQNPRHKITKRGQNVTFRCDPISEHNRLYWYRQTLGQGPEFLTYFQNEAQLEKSRLLSDRFSAERPKGSFSTLEIQRTEQGDSAMYLCASSTQRTGNTEAFFGQGTRLTVV.

V usage is TRBV5-4 and J usage is TRBJ2-3; 11 bases map to TRBD2. The CDR3 has 16 amino acids. V lost 2 bases to trimming and J lost 2 bases; unmatched junction nucleotides: 4. Germline assignment: CDR1 SGHNT and CDR2 YYREEE (reference sequence). The CDR3 sequence: CASSFSTSGITDTQYF. CDR3 sequence (DNA): TGTGCCAGCAGCTTCTCGACTAGCGGGATCACAGATACGCAGTATTTT. Together with reference TRBV5-4 and TRBJ2-3, the CDR3 gives the full variable domain: ETGVTQSPTHLIKTRGQQVTLRCSSQSGHNTVSWYQQALGQGPQFIFQYYREEENGRGNFPPRFSGLQFPNYSSELNVNALELDDSALYLCASSFSTSGITDTQYFGPGTRLTVL.

This clonotype occurred many times. The chain links TRBV3-1 to TRBJ1-2, with 9 bases fitting TRBD1. In germline, CDR1 is LGHDT, CDR2 YNNKEL (reference sequence). The CDR3 is 15 amino acids. V lost 4 bases, J lost 4 bases, and 7 bases stayed unmatched. The CDR3 nucleotides are TGTGCCAGCAGCCGAAACAGGGGGCGCACCTATGGCTACACCTTC. Translating gives CASSRNRGRTYGYTF.

This clonotype was seen ten or more times. This chain joins TRBV9 and TRBJ1-6, with 7 bases that match TRBD1. The CDR3 has 15 amino acids. V was clipped by 1 base and J by 10 bases; unmatched bases: 8. Germline V gives CDR1 SGDLS, CDR2 YYNGEE. The CDR3, as DNA: TGTGCCAGCAGCGTAAGGTGGGACAGTAGCTCACCCCTCCACTTT. Residues: CASSVRWDSSSPLHF. Full variable domain (missing parts from reference TRBV9 and TRBJ1-6): DSGVTQTPKHLITATGQRVTLRCSPRSGDLSVYWYQQSLDQGLQFLIQYYNGEERAKGNILERFSAQQFPDLHSELNLSSLELGDSALYFCASSVRWDSSSPLHFGNGTRLTVT.

This clonotype appeared many times. The chain has TRBV2 and TRBJ2-7; D perhaps matches TRBD2 (6 bases). The CDR3 has 15 amino acids. Germline V gives CDR1 SNHLY, CDR2 FYNNEI. V lost 5 bases and J lost 2, with 16 bases in between. CDR3 in amino acids: CASSSSGTPTYEQYV. Here the CDR3 DNA reads TGTGCCAGCAGTTCATCAGGGACTCCGACCTACGAGCAGTACGTC.

This clonotype was counted a few times. V is TRBV3-1 and J is TRBJ1-5; TRBD1 matches at 10 bases. Germline V gene lookup returns CDR1 LGHDT and CDR2 YNNKEL (reference sequence). V shed 1 base and J 7 bases; nucleotides not matched to a gene: 4. The CDR3 length is 15 residues. In DNA form, the CDR3 reads TGTGCCAGCAGCCAAGGCCCGACAGGGGGCCAGCCCCAGCATTTT. It codes for CASSQGPTGGQPQHF.

This clonotype has a handful of counts. The rearrangement joins TRBV18 to TRBJ1-1; D is ambiguous. V shed 2 bases and J shed 1 base, with 11 bases lying between them. Germline CDR1 and CDR2: KGHSH and LQKENI. The CDR3 is 15 amino acids. This CDR3 reads CASSPGSDWNTEAFF. The CDR3 coding sequence is TGTGCCAGCTCACCAGGGTCGGATTGGAACACTGAAGCTTTCTTT.

There are a few counts of this clonotype. This chain links TRBV12-3 or TRBV12-4 with TRBJ1-5, with D possibly matching TRBD1 (5 bases). This CDR3 comprises 15 residues. The germline V and J ends were trimmed by 5 bases and 0 bases, with 11 bases remaining between them. The DNA for the CDR3 is TGTGCCAGCAGTATATCAGGGCTTAGCAATCAGCCCCAGCATTTT. Translating it yields CASSISGLSNQPQHF.

This clonotype has ten or more counts. The rearrangement joins TRBV7-9 to TRBJ2-5; 8 bases are shared with TRBD2. V lost 5 bases and J lost 1; bases outside the gene matches: 3. CDR1 SEHNR and CDR2 FQNEAQ come from the germline V gene (reference sequence). The CDR3 runs 14 residues. CDR3 region: CASSPGTSQETQYF. As DNA, the CDR3 is TGTGCCAGCAGCCCCGGGACTAGCCAAGAGACCCAGTACTTC.

This clonotype has a count of ten or more. V usage is TRBV12-5 and J usage is TRBJ1-2; 8 positions agree with TRBD1. CDR1 is LGHNT and CDR2 is FRNRAP in the germline V gene. CDR3 length: 15 amino acids. V was clipped by 6 bases and J by 0 bases; unmatched bases: 6. The CDR3 region has the DNA TGTGCTAGTGGGAAGACAGGGGCCGCTAACTATGGCTACACCTTC. Protein sequence: CASGKTGAANYGYTF. Full variable domain (rest looked up from reference TRBV12-5 and TRBJ1-2): DARVTQTPRHKVTEMGQEVTMRCQPILGHNTVFWYRQTMMQGLELLAYFRNRAPLDDSGMPKDRFSAEMPDATLATLKIQPSEPRDSAVYFCASGKTGAANYGYTFGSGTRLTVV.

Ten or more counts support this clonotype. The chain joins TRBV30 to TRBJ1-6; D gene unclear. This CDR3 has 16 amino acids. Germline V lookup: CDR1 GTSNPN, CDR2 SVGIG (reference sequence). V was trimmed by 3 bases and J by 0 bases, leaving 12 bases between them. Here the CDR3 reads CAWRGWESSYNSPLHF. The CDR3 bases are TGTGCCTGGAGGGGGTGGGAGAGCTCCTATAATTCACCCCTCCACTTT.